The 4 T cell receptor beta chains below come from one sample, sequenced in a study of T cell repertoires in cytomegalovirus infection. TCRdb passed the reads through MiXCR, listing each CDR3 protein once. The data contain 600,000 to 800,000 distinct CDR3 sequences, 20% to 30% of them singletons. Sequenced: CD8+ T cells from PBMCs. The receptors here all came from a human donor in good health (CMV status not recorded). Some clones in this sample may be carry-over from other donors' samples.

The table lists this clonotype with many counts. The rearrangement uses TRBV7-9 and TRBJ1-2, with D possibly matching TRBD1 (6 bases). Germline V gives CDR1 SEHNR, CDR2 FQNEAQ (reference sequence). Trimming cost V 5 bases and J 7 bases, with 14 bases left between them. The CDR3 is 13 amino acids. The chain's CDR3 is CASSTSAGVGYTF. The CDR3 DNA sequence: TGTGCCAGCAGCACCTCAGCAGGGGTTGGCTACACCTTC.

There are a few counts of this clonotype. The rearrangement joins TRBV7-4 to TRBJ2-7; D is perhaps TRBD1 (6 bases). This CDR3 is 13 amino acids long. Germline V gene lookup returns CDR1 SGHVT and CDR2 SQSDAQ. Trimming shortened V by 5 bases and J by 4 bases, and 12 bases separated the two germline ends. The CDR3 nucleotides read TGTGCCAGCAGCCTAGAGGGGGAATACGAGCAGTACGTC. Its translation is CASSLEGEYEQYV.

The table lists this clonotype with many counts. The gene calls are TRBV7-8 and TRBJ2-3, with TRBD2 identical over 13 bases. From germline, CDR1 is SGHVS and CDR2 FQNEAQ. Germline trimming cut 3 bases from V and 4 bases from J; bases unmatched to any gene: 4. The CDR3 sequence is 16 residues long. The CDR3: CASSFFTSGGADTQYF. Here the CDR3 DNA reads TGTGCCAGCAGCTTTTTTACTAGCGGGGGGGCAGATACGCAGTATTTT.

V is TRBV7-9 and J is TRBJ2-1, with D hard to call. This CDR3 has 15 residues. V was shortened by 2 bases and J by 3 bases, with 11 bases between the two germline ends. Germline V gene sequence: CDR1 SEHNR, CDR2 FQNEAQ (reference sequence). In DNA form, the CDR3 reads TGTGCCAGCAGCTTACCCTCGAAGGGCTACAATGAGCAGTTCTTC. As protein: CASSLPSKGYNEQFF.